This T cell receptor (beta chain) emerged from a study of cytomegalovirus exposure and HLA in healthy donors. A word on this clone: Antigen specificity is unknown.

Whole-study findings and limits: In a later analysis, V- and J-gene trimming of beta chains associated with a DCLRE1C missense variant, replicated independently. HLA alleles showed associations with around 15,000 TCR beta sequences in a later analysis, at a 0.05 false discovery rate.

60 Vbeta and 13 Jbeta primers were used in PCR. TCRdb keeps only in-frame clones here, not all; method: immunoSEQ multiplex PCR. Of 97,000 or so clones detected, about 74% appear once; the ten largest clones hold roughly 9.6%. Specimen: PBMCs. This TCR derives from a male donor in good health and CMV-seropositive.

CDR3 nucleotides: TGCGCCAGCGTAGCGGGCACTGAAGCTTTCTTT. Protein product: CASVAGTEAFF. V usage is TRBV5-1 and J usage is TRBJ1-1; no reliable D call. In germline, CDR1 is SGHRS, CDR2 YFSETQ. This CDR3 comprises 11 residues. V was clipped by 7 bases and J by 4 bases, with 8 bases between them.